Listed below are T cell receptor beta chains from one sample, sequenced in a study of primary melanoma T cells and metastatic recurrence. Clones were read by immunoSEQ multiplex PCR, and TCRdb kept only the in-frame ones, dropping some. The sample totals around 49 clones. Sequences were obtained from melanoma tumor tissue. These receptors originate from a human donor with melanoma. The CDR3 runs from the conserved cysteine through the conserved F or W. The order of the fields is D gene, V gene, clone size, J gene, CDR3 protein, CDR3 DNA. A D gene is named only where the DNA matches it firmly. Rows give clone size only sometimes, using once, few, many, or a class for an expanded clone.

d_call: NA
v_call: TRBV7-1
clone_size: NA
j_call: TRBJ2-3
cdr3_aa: CASSPRGTDTQYF
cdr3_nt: TGTGCCAGCAGCCCACGGGGCACAGATACGCAGTATTTT

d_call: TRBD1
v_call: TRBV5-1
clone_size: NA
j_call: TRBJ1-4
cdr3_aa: CASSRQGTEVYEKLFF
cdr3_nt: TGCGCCAGCAGCCGACAGGGGACCGAGGTGTACGAAAAACTGTTTTTT

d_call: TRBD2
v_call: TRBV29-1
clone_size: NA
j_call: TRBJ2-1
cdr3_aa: CSVGSSGVFNEQFF
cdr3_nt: TGCAGCGTCGGTTCTAGCGGGGTTTTCAATGAGCAGTTCTTC

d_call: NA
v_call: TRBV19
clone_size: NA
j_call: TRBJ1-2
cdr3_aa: CASSLHTGLANYGYTF
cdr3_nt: TGTGCCAGTAGTCTCCACACAGGGCTAGCTAACTATGGCTACACCTTC

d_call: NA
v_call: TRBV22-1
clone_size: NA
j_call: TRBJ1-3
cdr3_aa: CASSEVGGNSGNTIYF
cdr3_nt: TGTGCCAGCAGTGAAGTCGGAGGTAACTCTGGAAACACCATATATTTT

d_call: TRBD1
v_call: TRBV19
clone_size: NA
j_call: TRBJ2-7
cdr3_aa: CASSIGQGIAGEQYF
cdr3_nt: TGTGCCAGTAGTATAGGACAGGGTATTGCAGGCGAGCAGTACTTC

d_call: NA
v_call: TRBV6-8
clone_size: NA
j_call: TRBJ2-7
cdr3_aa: CASNYSIGGNSYEQYF
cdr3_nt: TGTGCCAGCAATTACTCGATAGGGGGAAACTCCTACGAGCAGTACTTC

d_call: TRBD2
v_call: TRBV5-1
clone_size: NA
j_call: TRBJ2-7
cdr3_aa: CASSFVAGTYEQYF
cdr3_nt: TGCGCCAGCAGCTTTGTAGCGGGGACGTACGAGCAGTACTTC

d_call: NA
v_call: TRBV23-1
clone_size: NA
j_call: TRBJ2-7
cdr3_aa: CASSLESSYEQYF
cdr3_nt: TGCGCCAGCAGCTTGGAATCCTCCTACGAGCAGTACTTC

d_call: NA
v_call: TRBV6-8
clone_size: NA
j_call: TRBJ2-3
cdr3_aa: CASSYLDPDWVLWDTQYF
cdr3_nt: TGTGCCAGCAGTTACTTGGATCCGGACTGGGTATTATGGGATACGCAGTATTTT

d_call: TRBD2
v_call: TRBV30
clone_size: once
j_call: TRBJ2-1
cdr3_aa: CAWRSGTLNEQFF
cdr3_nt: TGTGCCTGGAGGAGCGGGACGCTCAATGAGCAGTTCTTC

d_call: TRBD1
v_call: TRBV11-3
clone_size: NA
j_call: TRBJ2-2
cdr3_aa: CASSPDRVGTGELFF
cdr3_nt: TGTGCCAGCAGCCCGGACAGGGTTGGCACCGGGGAGCTGTTTTTT

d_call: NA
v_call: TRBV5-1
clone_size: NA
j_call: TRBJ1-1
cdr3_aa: CASSTSAGITEAFF
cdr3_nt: TGCGCCAGCAGCACCAGTGCGGGGATCACTGAAGCTTTCTTT

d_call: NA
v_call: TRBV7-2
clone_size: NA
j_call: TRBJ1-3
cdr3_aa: CAITRDKGNTIYF
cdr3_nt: TGTGCCATCACGCGGGACAAGGGAAACACCATATATTTT

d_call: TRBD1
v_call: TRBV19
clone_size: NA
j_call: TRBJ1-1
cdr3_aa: CASDDRDTEAFF
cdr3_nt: TGTGCCAGTGATGACAGGGACACTGAAGCTTTCTTT

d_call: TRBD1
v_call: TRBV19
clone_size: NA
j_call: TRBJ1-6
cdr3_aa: CASSLGTGGSPLHF
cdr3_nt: TGTGCCAGTAGCCTTGGGACAGGGGGATCACCCCTCCACTTT

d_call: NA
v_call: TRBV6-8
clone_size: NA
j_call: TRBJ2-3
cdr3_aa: CASVAPGTDTQYF
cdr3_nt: TGTGCCAGCGTGGCGCCCGGCACAGATACGCAGTATTTT

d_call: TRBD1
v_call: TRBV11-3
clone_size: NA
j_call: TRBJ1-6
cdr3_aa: CASSVQTGENSPLHF
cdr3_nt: TGTGCCAGCAGCGTACAGACAGGGGAAAATTCACCCCTCCACTTT

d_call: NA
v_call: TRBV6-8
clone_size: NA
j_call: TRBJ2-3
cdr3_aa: CASSFQGNTDTQYF
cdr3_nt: TGTGCCAGCAGTTTTCAGGGCAACACAGATACGCAGTATTTT

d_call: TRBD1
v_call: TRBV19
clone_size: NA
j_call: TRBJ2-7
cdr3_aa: CASSMTGGPGYEQYF
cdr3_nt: TGTGCCAGTAGTATGACAGGGGGACCTGGCTACGAGCAGTACTTC

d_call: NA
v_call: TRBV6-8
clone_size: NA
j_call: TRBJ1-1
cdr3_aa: CASSLPGTFEAFF
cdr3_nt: TGTGCCAGCAGTCTCCCCGGGACATTTGAAGCTTTCTTT